A single sample gave rise to the 3 T cell receptor beta chains below, sequenced in a study of T-cell reconstitution after alpha-beta-depleted transplantation in children. Unique molecular identifiers were used in preparing the TCRbeta library. A single record per CDR3 protein comes from TCRdb applying MiXCR to the PCR reads. This sample has around 90,000 distinct CDR3 sequences; around 15% occur once, and the top ten carry around 20%. The input for sequencing was PBMCs, mostly from graft donor cells, taken 180 days after TCRalphabeta/CD19-depleted stem cell transplant. These TCRs come from a male patient under 10 years old who had a stem cell transplant for acute lymphoblastic leukemia, so the T cells may come from the graft donor.

This chain joins TRBV13 and TRBJ2-2, with 10 bases identical to TRBD1. After removal of 5 bases from V and 6 bases from J, the junction contained 3 bases not matched to a gene. The CDR3 runs to 14 residues. Germline CDR1 reads PRHDT; CDR2 reads FYEKMQ (reference sequence). CDR3 region: CASSQDRGAGELFF. DNA of the CDR3: TGTGCCAGCAGCCAGGACAGGGGGGCCGGGGAGCTGTTTTTT.

This clonotype has at least ten counts. The CDR3 region is CASSQGGTGLNTEAFF. As DNA, the CDR3 is TGTGCCAGCAGCCAAGGGGGGACAGGGCTGAACACTGAAGCTTTCTTT. The gene calls are TRBV14 and TRBJ1-1; TRBD1 matches 9 bases. This CDR3 has 16 amino acids. Per the germline V gene, CDR1 is SGHDN and CDR2 is FVKESK. The V segment lost 1 base and the J segment 0 bases; nucleotides outside the gene matches: 3.

In its sample, this clonotype was seen a few times. The junction differs from germline at one of its ends, possibly a read error. This chain links TRBV12-3 or TRBV12-4 with TRBJ2-1, with TRBD2 matching over 13 bases. CDR3 length: 17 amino acids. This CDR3 reads CTSWGLAGRLGNNEQFF. CDR3 in DNA: TGTACCAGCTGGGGACTAGCGGGGAGATTGGGGAACAATGAGCAGTTCTTC.